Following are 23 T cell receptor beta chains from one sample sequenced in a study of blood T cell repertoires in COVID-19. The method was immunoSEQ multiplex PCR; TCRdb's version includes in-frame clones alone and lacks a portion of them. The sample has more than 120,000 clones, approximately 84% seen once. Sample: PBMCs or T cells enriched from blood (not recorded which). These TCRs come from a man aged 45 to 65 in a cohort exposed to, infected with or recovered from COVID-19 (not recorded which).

CDR3 sequence (DNA): TGTGCCAGCAGGGTAGGACTAGCGGGGGGCACAGATACGCAGTATTTT. As protein: CASRVGLAGGTDTQYF. The chain uses TRBV2 and TRBJ2-3, with 13 positions matching TRBD2. V lost 6 bases and J lost 1; bases outside the gene matches: 4. CDR1 SNHLY and CDR2 FYNNEI come from the germline V gene. The CDR3 consists of 16 residues.

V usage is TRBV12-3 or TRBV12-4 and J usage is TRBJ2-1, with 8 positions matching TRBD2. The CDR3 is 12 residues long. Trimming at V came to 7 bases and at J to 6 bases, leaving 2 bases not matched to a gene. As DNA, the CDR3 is TGTGCCAGCATTGGGACTAGCAATGAGCAGTTCTTC. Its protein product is CASIGTSNEQFF.

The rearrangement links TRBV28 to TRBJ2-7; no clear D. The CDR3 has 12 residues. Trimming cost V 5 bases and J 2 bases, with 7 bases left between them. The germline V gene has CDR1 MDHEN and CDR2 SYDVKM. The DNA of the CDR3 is TGTGCCAGCAGTACCACTACCTACGAGCAGTACTTC. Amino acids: CASSTTTYEQYF. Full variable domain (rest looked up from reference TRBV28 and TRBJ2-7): DVKVTQSSRYLVKRTGEKVFLECVQDMDHENMFWYRQDPGLGLRLIYFSYDVKMKEKGDIPEGYSVSREKKERFSLILESASTNQTSMYLCASSTTTYEQYFGPGTRLTVT.

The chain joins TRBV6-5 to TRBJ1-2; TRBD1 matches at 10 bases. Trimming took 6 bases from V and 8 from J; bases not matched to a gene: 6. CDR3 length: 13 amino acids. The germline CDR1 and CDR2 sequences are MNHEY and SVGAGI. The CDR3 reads CASSMGQGKGYTF. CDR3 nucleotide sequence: TGTGCCAGCAGCATGGGACAGGGGAAGGGCTACACCTTC.

As DNA, the CDR3 is TGTGCCAGCAGCGTAGGTTTTGCGGGGAGGCTCAATGAGCAGTTCTTC. As protein: CASSVGFAGRLNEQFF. The chain carries TRBV9 and TRBJ2-1; weak D call: TRBD2 (6 bases). The germline V and J ends were trimmed by 0 bases and 6 bases, with 16 bases remaining between them. The CDR3 spans 16 residues. Germline-derived CDR1 and CDR2 are SGDLS and YYNGEE.

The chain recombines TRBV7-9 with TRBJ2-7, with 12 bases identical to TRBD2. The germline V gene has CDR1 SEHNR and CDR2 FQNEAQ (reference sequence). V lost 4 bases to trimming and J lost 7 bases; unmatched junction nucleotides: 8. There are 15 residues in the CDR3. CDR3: CASSYGLAGWGEQYF. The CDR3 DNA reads TGTGCCAGCAGCTATGGACTAGCGGGATGGGGGGAGCAGTACTTC.

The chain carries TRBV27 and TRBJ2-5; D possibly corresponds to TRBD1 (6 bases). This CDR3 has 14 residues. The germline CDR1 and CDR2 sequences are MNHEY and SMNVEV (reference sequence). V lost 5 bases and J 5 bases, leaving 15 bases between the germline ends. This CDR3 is CASSPGQFGETQYF. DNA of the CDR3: TGTGCCAGCAGTCCGGGACAATTTGGGGAGACCCAGTACTTC.

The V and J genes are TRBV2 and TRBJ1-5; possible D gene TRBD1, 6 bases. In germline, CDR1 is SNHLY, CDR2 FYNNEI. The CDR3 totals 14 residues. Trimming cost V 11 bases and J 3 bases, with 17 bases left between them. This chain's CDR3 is CASQKGGNNQPQHF. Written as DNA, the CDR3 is TGTGCCTCCCAAAAGGGGGGGAACAATCAGCCCCAGCATTTT.

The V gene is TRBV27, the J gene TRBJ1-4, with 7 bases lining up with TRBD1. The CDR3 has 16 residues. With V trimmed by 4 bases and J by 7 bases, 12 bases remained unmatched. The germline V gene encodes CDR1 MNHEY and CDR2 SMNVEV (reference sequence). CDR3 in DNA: TGTGCCAGCAGTTCACCCAGGACAGGCGAGGGTGAAAAACTGTTTTTT. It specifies CASSSPRTGEGEKLFF.

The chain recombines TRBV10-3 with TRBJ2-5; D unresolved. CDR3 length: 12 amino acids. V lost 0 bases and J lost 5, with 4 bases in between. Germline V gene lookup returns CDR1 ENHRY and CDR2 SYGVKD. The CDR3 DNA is TGTGCCATCAGTGAGTCGGAGGAGACCCAGTACTTC. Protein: CAISESEETQYF.

Written as DNA, the CDR3 is TGTGCCACCAGTGATCAACGACTAGCGGGAAATACGCAGTATTTT. Its translation: CATSDQRLAGNTQYF. The rearrangement uses TRBV24-1 and TRBJ2-3, with TRBD2 matching 11 bases. Trimming removed 3 bases from V and 7 bases from J; junction bases left unmatched: 5. The CDR3 consists of 15 residues. From germline, CDR1 is KGHDR and CDR2 SFDVKD.

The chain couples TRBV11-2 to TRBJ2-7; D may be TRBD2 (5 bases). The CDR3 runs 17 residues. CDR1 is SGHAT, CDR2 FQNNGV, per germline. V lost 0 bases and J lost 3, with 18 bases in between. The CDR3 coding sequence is TGTGCCAGCAGCTTAGATCTCGGGAATTCAGTCCTCTACGAGCAGTACTTC. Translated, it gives CASSLDLGNSVLYEQYF.

The CDR3 nucleotides read TGTGCCAGCAGCTTGGCTTCGGGACAGGGGACCTACGAGCAGTACTTC. It codes for CASSLASGQGTYEQYF. This sequence joins TRBV5-4 and TRBJ2-7, with TRBD1 identical over 10 bases. The CDR3 contains 16 residues. V dropped 0 bases and J dropped 2; count of bases not matched to a gene: 5. Per the germline V gene, CDR1 is SGHNT and CDR2 is YYREEE (reference sequence).

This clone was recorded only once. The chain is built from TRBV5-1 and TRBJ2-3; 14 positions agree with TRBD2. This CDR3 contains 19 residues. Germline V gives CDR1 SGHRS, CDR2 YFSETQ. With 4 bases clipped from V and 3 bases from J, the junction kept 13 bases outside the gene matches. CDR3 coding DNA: TGCGCCAGCAGCACCGGACTAGCGGGAGGAAAAGTTATGACAGATACGCAGTATTTT. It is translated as CASSTGLAGGKVMTDTQYF.

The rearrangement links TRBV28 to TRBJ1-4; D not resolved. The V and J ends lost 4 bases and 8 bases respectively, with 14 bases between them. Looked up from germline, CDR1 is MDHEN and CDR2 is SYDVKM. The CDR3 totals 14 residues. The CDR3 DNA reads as TGTGCCAGCAGTTCCCCGGGGTTTGGGGAAAAACTGTTTTTT. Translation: CASSSPGFGEKLFF.

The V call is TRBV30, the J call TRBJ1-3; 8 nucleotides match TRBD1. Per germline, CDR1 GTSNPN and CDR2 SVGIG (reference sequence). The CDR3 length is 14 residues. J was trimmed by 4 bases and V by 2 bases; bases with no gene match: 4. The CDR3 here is CAWSHGQGGNTIYF. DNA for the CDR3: TGTGCCTGGAGTCACGGACAGGGAGGAAACACCATATATTTT.

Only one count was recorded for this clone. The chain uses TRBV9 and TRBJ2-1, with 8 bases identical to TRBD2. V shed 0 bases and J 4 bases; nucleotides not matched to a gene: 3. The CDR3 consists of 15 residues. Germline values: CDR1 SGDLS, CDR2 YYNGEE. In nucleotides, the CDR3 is TGTGCCAGCAGCGTAGACGGGGGGGTATACAATGAGCAGTTCTTC. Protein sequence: CASSVDGGVYNEQFF.

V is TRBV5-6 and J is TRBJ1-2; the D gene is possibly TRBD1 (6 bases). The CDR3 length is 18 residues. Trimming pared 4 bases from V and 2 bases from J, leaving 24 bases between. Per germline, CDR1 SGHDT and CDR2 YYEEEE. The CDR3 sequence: CASSRWRSGQIINYGYTF. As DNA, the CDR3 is TGTGCCAGCAGCCGCTGGCGAAGCGGACAGATTATAAACTATGGCTACACCTTC.

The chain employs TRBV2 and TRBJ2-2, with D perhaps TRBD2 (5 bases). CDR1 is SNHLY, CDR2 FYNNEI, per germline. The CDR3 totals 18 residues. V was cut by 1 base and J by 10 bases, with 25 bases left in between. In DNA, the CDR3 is TGTGCCAGCAGTGAAGAAGGGCCGAGGACTTATGGTCGAGTGGAGCTGTTTTTT. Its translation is CASSEEGPRTYGRVELFF.

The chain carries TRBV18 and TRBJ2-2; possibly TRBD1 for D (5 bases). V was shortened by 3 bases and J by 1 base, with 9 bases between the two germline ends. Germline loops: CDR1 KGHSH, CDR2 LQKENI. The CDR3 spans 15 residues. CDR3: CASSPVRVNTGELFF. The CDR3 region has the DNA TGTGCCAGCTCACCTGTCAGGGTGAACACCGGGGAGCTGTTTTTT.

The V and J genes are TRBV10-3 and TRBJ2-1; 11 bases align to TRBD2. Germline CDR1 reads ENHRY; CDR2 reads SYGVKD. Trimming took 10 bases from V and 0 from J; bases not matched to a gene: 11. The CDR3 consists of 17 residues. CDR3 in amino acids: CATAGTSGLSSYNEQFF. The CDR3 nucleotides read TGTGCCACCGCTGGGACTAGCGGCCTAAGCTCCTACAATGAGCAGTTCTTC.

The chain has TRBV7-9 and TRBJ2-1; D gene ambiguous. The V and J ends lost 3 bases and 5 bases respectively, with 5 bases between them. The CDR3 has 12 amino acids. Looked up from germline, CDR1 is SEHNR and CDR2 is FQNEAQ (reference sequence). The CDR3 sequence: CASSFGDNEQFF. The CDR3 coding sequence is TGTGCCAGCAGCTTCGGTGACAATGAGCAGTTCTTC.

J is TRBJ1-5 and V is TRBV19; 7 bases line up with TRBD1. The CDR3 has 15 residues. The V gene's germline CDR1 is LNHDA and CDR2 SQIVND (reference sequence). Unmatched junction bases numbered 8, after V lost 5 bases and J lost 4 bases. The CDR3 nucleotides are TGTGCCAGTAGTCCCCATGCAGGGGGAAATCAGCCCCAGCATTTT. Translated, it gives CASSPHAGGNQPQHF.